The 30 T cell receptor beta chains listed next were all sequenced from one sample in a study of OX40 agonist ivuxolimab in advanced cancers. Produced via immunoSEQ multiplex PCR; TCRdb's table is partial and in-frame only. This table has about 79,000 clones, approximately 85% appearing once. Here the sequenced sample was CD4+ or CD8+ T cells sorted from blood, taken in a trial of the OX40 agonist ivuxolimab. The receptors were gathered from an adult with an advanced solid tumor such as melanoma, head and neck, liver or kidney cancer.

This chain's CDR3 is CSVQGGVDYGYTF. CDR3 in DNA: TGCAGCGTCCAGGGGGGCGTTGACTATGGCTACACCTTC. The rearrangement links TRBV29-1 to TRBJ1-2; 7 nucleotides align to TRBD1. The CDR3 length is 13 residues. The germline gives CDR1 SQVTM, CDR2 ANQGSEA. Trimming cost V 6 bases and J 3 bases; bases outside gene matches: 7.

The chain couples TRBV7-4 to TRBJ2-7; TRBD1 aligns across 8 bases. With 1 base clipped from V and 3 bases from J, the junction kept 11 bases outside the gene matches. The CDR3 runs to 17 residues. The germline CDR1 and CDR2 sequences are SGHVT and SQSDAQ. The CDR3 loop reads CASSLDGTGTGDYEQYF. The CDR3 DNA reads as TGTGCCAGCAGCTTAGACGGAACCGGGACAGGCGACTACGAGCAGTACTTC.

This clone was detected only a few times. The chain recombines TRBV30 with TRBJ1-5; D not certain. This CDR3 contains 13 residues. Trimming stripped 1 base from V and 9 bases from J, with 13 bases between. Germline V gene sequence: CDR1 GTSNPN, CDR2 SVGIG (reference sequence). The CDR3: CAWSGGGRGPQHF. For the CDR3, the DNA is TGTGCCTGGAGTGGTGGAGGGAGAGGGCCCCAGCATTTT.

The chain carries TRBV5-6 and TRBJ2-5, with 9 bases matching TRBD2. The ends lost 0 bases at V and 5 bases at J; junction bases unmatched: 8. The CDR3 sequence is 16 residues long. Germline lookup yields CDR1 SGHDT and CDR2 YYEEEE. For the CDR3, the DNA is TGTGCCAGCAGCTTGGGCGGGAGGGCCAGTGGGGAGACCCAGTACTTC. This encodes CASSLGGRASGETQYF.

The CDR3: CASSVGTSTHYEQYF. CDR3 nucleotides: TGTGCCAGCAGCGTAGGGACTAGCACACACTACGAGCAGTACTTC. This sequence joins TRBV9 and TRBJ2-7; 8 bases match TRBD2. Germline-derived CDR1 and CDR2 are SGDLS and YYNGEE. This CDR3 contains 15 residues. V shed 0 bases, J shed 3 bases, and the junction held 5 bases outside the gene matches. The variable domain in full, completed from reference TRBV9 and TRBJ2-7, reads DSGVTQTPKHLITATGQRVTLRCSPRSGDLSVYWYQQSLDQGLQFLIQYYNGEERAKGNILERFSAQQFPDLHSELNLSSLELGDSALYFCASSVGTSTHYEQYFGPGTRLTVT.

The chain joins TRBV11-3 to TRBJ2-1; the D gene could be TRBD1 or TRBD2 (5 bases each). The CDR3 spans 14 residues. CDR1 is SGHNT, CDR2 YENEEA, per germline. V lost 3 bases and J lost 8, with 14 bases in between. CDR3 amino acids: CASSFPPQGDEQFF. The CDR3 DNA reads as TGTGCCAGCAGCTTCCCTCCTCAGGGAGATGAGCAGTTCTTC. The variable domain in full, completed from reference TRBV11-3 and TRBJ2-1, reads EAGVVQSPRYKIIEKKQPVAFWCNPISGHNTLYWYLQNLGQGPELLIRYENEEAVDDSQLPKDRFSAERLKGVDSTLKIQPAELGDSAVYLCASSFPPQGDEQFFGPGTRLTVL.

As DNA, the CDR3 is TGTGCCAGCAGTAAACACGGGACAGGGACGCCCCGCGAAGAGACCCAGTACTTC. It is translated as CASSKHGTGTPREETQYF. The genes are TRBV27 and TRBJ2-5, with 9 bases fitting TRBD1. Trimming removed 5 bases from V and 3 bases from J; junction bases left unmatched: 16. The CDR3 runs to 18 residues. The germline gives CDR1 MNHEY, CDR2 SMNVEV (reference sequence).

V gene TRBV11-3 combines with J gene TRBJ2-1, with D tentatively TRBD1 (5 bases). The germline gives CDR1 SGHNT, CDR2 YENEEA. V gave up 1 base and J gave up 9 bases, with 13 bases separating them. CDR3 length: 14 residues. CDR3 bases: TGTGCCAGCAGCTTAGTGGGTAATCAGGGTGAGCAGTTCTTC. This codes for CASSLVGNQGEQFF.

The chain has TRBV10-2 and TRBJ2-3; 9 positions agree with TRBD2. V was pared by 2 bases and J by 2 bases, with 5 bases of the junction left unmatched. Per germline, CDR1 WSHSY and CDR2 SAAADI. The CDR3 totals 16 residues. CDR3 DNA: TGCGCCAGCAGTGAGAGGCTAGCGGGATACACAGATACGCAGTATTTT. Protein sequence: CASSERLAGYTDTQYF.

This rearrangement joins TRBV28 to TRBJ2-5; D remains unclear. Between the trimmed V and J ends, which lost 3 bases and 2 bases, there was a span of 13 bases. Germline-derived CDR1 and CDR2 are MDHEN and SYDVKM. The CDR3 totals 15 residues. CDR3 amino acids: CASSLVPGKQETQYF. The DNA for the CDR3 is TGTGCCAGCAGTTTGGTTCCCGGCAAACAAGAGACCCAGTACTTC.

The rearrangement joins TRBV19 to TRBJ2-5; perhaps TRBD2 as D (5 bases). The germline V gene encodes CDR1 LNHDA and CDR2 SQIVND (reference sequence). The CDR3 loop spans 12 amino acids. The V and J ends lost 1 base and 11 bases respectively, with 11 bases between them. The CDR3 bases are TGTGCCAGTAGTATAGCGGGGAATGAGCAGTACTTC. Encoded protein: CASSIAGNEQYF. Complete variable domain (other parts from reference TRBV19 and TRBJ2-5): DGGITQSPKYLFRKEGQNVTLSCEQNLNHDAMYWYRQDPGQGLRLIYYSQIVNDFQKGDIAEGYSVSREKKESFPLTVTSAQKNPTAFYLCASSIAGNEQYFGPGTRLLVL.

This clone occurred once. The chain joins TRBV6-1 to TRBJ2-1; D perhaps matches TRBD2 (7 bases). V lost 6 bases and J lost 7, with 19 bases in between. The CDR3 runs to 15 residues. Per germline, CDR1 MNHNS and CDR2 SASEGT. The CDR3 DNA sequence: TGTGCCAGCAGGGACCACCGGGGGGCGCTTAATGAGCAGTTCTTC. Translating it yields CASRDHRGALNEQFF.

The V call is TRBV28, the J call TRBJ1-2; 7 nucleotides agree with TRBD1. Germline V lookup: CDR1 MDHEN, CDR2 SYDVKM. This CDR3 spans 14 amino acids. With V trimmed by 7 bases and J by 1 base, 6 bases remained unmatched. Here the CDR3 reads CASIPQGGNYGYTF. CDR3 sequence (DNA): TGTGCCAGCATTCCCCAGGGGGGTAACTATGGCTACACCTTC.

The chain combines TRBV5-1 with TRBJ2-2, with D possibly matching TRBD2 (5 bases). The V and J ends lost 6 bases and 4 bases respectively, with 7 bases between them. The CDR3 consists of 12 residues. Germline values: CDR1 SGHRS, CDR2 YFSETQ. In DNA, the CDR3 is TGCGCCAGCACTGGAGGCACCGGGGAGCTGTTTTTT. Protein product: CASTGGTGELFF.

This clone was recorded only once. This chain uses TRBV9 with TRBJ2-5, with 9 bases that match TRBD2. This CDR3 contains 17 residues. Trimming took 0 bases from V and 1 from J; bases not matched to a gene: 7. Germline CDR1 is SGDLS and CDR2 is YYNGEE. CDR3 region: CASSVGMGTSSQETQYF. The CDR3, as DNA: TGTGCCAGCAGCGTAGGGATGGGGACTAGCAGCCAAGAGACCCAGTACTTC.

This clone was detected many times. V gene TRBV7-2 combines with J gene TRBJ2-4; D call uncertain. CDR3 length: 16 amino acids. CDR1 is SGHTA and CDR2 is FQGNSA in the germline V gene. V was clipped by 7 bases and J by 6 bases, with 22 bases between them. The CDR3 DNA is TGTGCCAGCACACAAACCGGACCTAACTACCTAAACATTCAGTACTTC. It translates to CASTQTGPNYLNIQYF.

A single count supports this clone. CDR3 region: CASSSTRLAGSLSYEQYF. The CDR3 DNA reads as TGTGCCAGCAGCTCCACGAGACTAGCGGGAAGTCTATCCTACGAGCAGTACTTC. This chain joins TRBV7-2 and TRBJ2-7; 11 nucleotides match TRBD2. The V gene end was trimmed by 4 bases and the J gene end by 1 base; junction bases not matched to a gene: 12. The CDR3 has 18 amino acids. CDR1 and CDR2 from the germline V gene are SGHTA and FQGNSA.

V and J are TRBV7-2 and TRBJ1-5, with D uncertain. The germline gives CDR1 SGHTA, CDR2 FQGNSA. This CDR3 is 14 amino acids long. Trimming shortened V by 2 bases and J by 7 bases, and 12 bases separated the two germline ends. The CDR3 coding sequence is TGTGCCAGCAGCTTAATGGGGATCGGGCAGCCCCAGCATTTT. It specifies CASSLMGIGQPQHF. The full variable domain, completed using reference TRBV7-2 and TRBJ1-5, is GAGVSQSPSNKVTEKGKDVELRCDPISGHTALYWYRQSLGQGLEFLIYFQGNSAPDKSGLPSDRFSAERTGGSVSTLTIQRTQQEDSAVYLCASSLMGIGQPQHFGDGTRLSIL.

DNA of the CDR3: TGTGCCAGCAGCTTAGAGCAGGCAGATACGCAGTATTTT. Residues: CASSLEQADTQYF. The chain has TRBV7-3 and TRBJ2-3; the D is unclear. V dropped 2 bases and J dropped 4 bases, with 7 bases sitting between them. The germline gives CDR1 SGHTA, CDR2 FQGTGA. The length of the CDR3 is 13 residues.

This chain connects TRBV5-4 to TRBJ2-1; D is possibly TRBD1 (6 bases). CDR3 length: 13 residues. Deletions cut 6 bases from V and 12 bases from J, with 19 bases between. CDR1 SGHNT and CDR2 YYREEE come from the germline V gene (reference sequence). DNA of the CDR3: TGTGCCAGCAACCCGGGCCTCCCAGGGGTGCAGTTCTTC. This sequence encodes CASNPGLPGVQFF. The complete variable domain, with remaining parts taken from reference TRBV5-4 and TRBJ2-1, reads ETGVTQSPTHLIKTRGQQVTLRCSSQSGHNTVSWYQQALGQGPQFIFQYYREEENGRGNFPPRFSGLQFPNYSSELNVNALELDDSALYLCASNPGLPGVQFFGPGTRLTVL.

V and J are TRBV7-8 and TRBJ2-3; maybe TRBD1 (5 bases). Germline loops: CDR1 SGHVS, CDR2 FQNEAQ. With 1 base removed from V and 4 bases from J, the gap between germline ends came to 18 bases. The CDR3 contains 17 residues. The CDR3 DNA is TGTGCCAGCAGCTTAGTAAGAGGCAGGGTTTTGGCAGATACGCAGTATTTT. It translates to CASSLVRGRVLADTQYF.

This clone was found once. The chain uses TRBV7-9 and TRBJ2-5; maybe TRBD2 (6 bases). The CDR3 covers 14 residues. The germline V gene has CDR1 SEHNR and CDR2 FQNEAQ (reference sequence). With 7 bases removed from V and 0 bases from J, the gap between germline ends came to 12 bases. CDR3 region: CASTSGGNQETQYF. In DNA, the CDR3 is TGTGCCAGCACCTCGGGCGGGAACCAAGAGACCCAGTACTTC.

The chain couples TRBV11-3 to TRBJ2-1; TRBD2 agrees at 12 bases. V lost 1 base to trimming and J lost 10 bases; unmatched junction nucleotides: 11. Per germline, CDR1 SGHNT and CDR2 YENEEA. The CDR3 covers 17 residues. The CDR3 bases are TGTGCCAGCAGCTTAGGAGTCCTAGCGGGAGGGGACCCCGAGCAGTTCTTC. Translated, it gives CASSLGVLAGGDPEQFF. Looking up the rest from reference TRBV11-3 and TRBJ2-1 gives the full variable domain: EAGVVQSPRYKIIEKKQPVAFWCNPISGHNTLYWYLQNLGQGPELLIRYENEEAVDDSQLPKDRFSAERLKGVDSTLKIQPAELGDSAVYLCASSLGVLAGGDPEQFFGPGTRLTVL.

The V call is TRBV5-4, the J call TRBJ1-2, with 7 bases fitting TRBD1. Germline CDR1 reads SGHNT; CDR2 reads YYREEE (reference sequence). This CDR3 has 13 amino acids. The trim removed 6 bases at V and 5 bases at J, leaving 7 bases unmatched. CDR3 nucleotides: TGTGCCAGCATGGGACAGTCAATTTATGGCTACACCTTC. Its protein product is CASMGQSIYGYTF.

The chain uses TRBV28 and TRBJ2-1; possibly TRBD2 for D (7 bases). This CDR3 comprises 15 residues. Trimming stripped 10 bases from V and 0 bases from J, with 16 bases between. CDR1 is MDHEN, CDR2 SYDVKM, per germline. The CDR3 sequence: CATSGGGSSYNEQFF. CDR3 nucleotides: TGTGCCACCTCGGGGGGCGGGAGCTCCTACAATGAGCAGTTCTTC.

This chain joins TRBV4-3 and TRBJ2-1; no firm D call. The CDR3 has 16 residues. Trimming shortened V by 0 bases and J by 8 bases, and 17 bases separated the two germline ends. Germline-derived CDR1 and CDR2 are LGHNA and YSLEER. The CDR3 region is CASSQELPKEGYEQFF. For the CDR3, the DNA is TGCGCCAGCAGCCAAGAGCTTCCGAAAGAAGGGTATGAGCAGTTCTTC.

This chain uses TRBV19 with TRBJ2-3, with 12 bases aligning to TRBD1. CDR3 length: 15 amino acids. The V segment lost 3 bases and the J segment 6 bases; nucleotides outside the gene matches: 4. CDR1 is LNHDA and CDR2 is SQIVND in the germline V gene (reference sequence). The CDR3 region is CASSIPGQGADTQYF. In DNA form, the CDR3 reads TGTGCCAGTAGTATTCCGGGACAGGGGGCCGATACGCAGTATTTT. The full variable domain, in which reference TRBV19 and TRBJ2-3 provide the parts outside the CDR3, is DGGITQSPKYLFRKEGQNVTLSCEQNLNHDAMYWYRQDPGQGLRLIYYSQIVNDFQKGDIAEGYSVSREKKESFPLTVTSAQKNPTAFYLCASSIPGQGADTQYFGPGTRLTVL.

The sample holds a few counts of this clone. The V and J genes are TRBV7-6 and TRBJ2-3, with 10 bases identical to TRBD2. Trimming removed 3 bases from V and 2 bases from J; junction bases left unmatched: 8. Looked up from germline, CDR1 is SGHVS and CDR2 is FNYEAQ. The CDR3 sequence is 17 residues long. In DNA form, the CDR3 reads TGTGCCAGCAGCTTTCAACTAGCGGGGCCCTACACAGATACGCAGTATTTT. It yields the protein CASSFQLAGPYTDTQYF.

This clone occurred once. The chain carries TRBV5-4 and TRBJ1-6; 8 positions match TRBD1. The germline CDR1 and CDR2 sequences are SGHNT and YYREEE (reference sequence). V dropped 2 bases and J dropped 5; count of bases not matched to a gene: 3. This CDR3 is built from 15 residues. The CDR3 sequence: CASSLPGQDNSPLHF. The CDR3 DNA is TGTGCCAGCAGCTTACCGGGACAGGATAATTCACCCCTCCACTTT.

This clone was recorded only once. CDR3 DNA: TGTGCCTGGTCCTTGTTCAATACGCAGTATTTT. Its protein is CAWSLFNTQYF. The genes are TRBV30 and TRBJ2-3; D not certain. Germline V gene lookup returns CDR1 GTSNPN and CDR2 SVGIG (reference sequence). This CDR3 is 11 amino acids long. V lost 5 bases and J lost 7, with 10 bases in between.